This TCR beta chain was sequenced during a study of cytomegalovirus exposure and HLA in healthy donors. Remarks on this clone: What it binds is not known.

Overall study results and limits: Accounts indicate the classifier identified cytomegalovirus status with strong specificity and sensitivity. Later, an analysis found that TCR clusters from the first cohort tended to co-occur in the roughly 110 validation repertoires.

The donors were part of the validation cohort of 120 or so subjects. That cohort was separate from the first cohort, which comprised roughly 670 subjects. Looked up from germline, CDR1 is SNHLY and CDR2 is FYNNEI. Trimming at V came to 0 bases and at J to 4 bases, leaving 5 bases not matched to a gene. The CDR3 extends over 15 amino acids. TCRdb's table, derived via immunoSEQ multiplex PCR, lists solely in-frame clones and lacks some. The data show 78,000 or so clones, approximately 95% seen once. The chain is built from TRBV2 and TRBJ2-5, with 7 bases that match TRBD1. Material for sequencing was PBMCs. The sequence derives from a man aged 18-30 years in good health and CMV-seropositive. CDR3 DNA: TGTGCCAGCAGTGAAGCGGGGGCAGGGGGAGAGACCCAGTACTTC. Translating it yields CASSEAGAGGETQYF.